The 28 T cell receptor beta chains given below trace back to one sample, sequenced in a study of T cells in Graves' hyperthyroidism and ophthalmopathy. Amplification of TCR beta CDR3 regions used RNA as the template. First-round RT-PCR of the TCR CDR3 relied on the HTBI primer set. TCRdb called the multiplex PCR reads again in MiXCR, with one record for every CDR3 protein. The sample contains roughly 100,000 distinct CDR3 sequences, approximately 48% of which appear only once. What was sequenced was blood. Every receptor here comes from a middle-aged man with Graves' hyperthyroidism.

Ten or more counts support this clonotype. V usage is TRBV5-1 and J usage is TRBJ2-3; no reliable D call. Germline V gene sequence: CDR1 SGHRS, CDR2 YFSETQ. Trimming removed 0 bases from V and 4 bases from J, with 3 bases in between. This CDR3 comprises 12 residues. CDR3 sequence: CASSLAADTQYF. CDR3 coding DNA: TGCGCCAGCAGCTTGGCAGCAGATACGCAGTATTTT. Together with reference TRBV5-1 and TRBJ2-3, the CDR3 gives the full variable domain: KAGVTQTPRYLIKTRGQQVTLSCSPISGHRSVSWYQQTPGQGLQFLFEYFSETQRNKGNFPGRFSGRQFSNSRSEMNVSTLELGDSALYLCASSLAADTQYFGPGTRLTVL.

The V and J genes are TRBV20-1 and TRBJ2-7, with D perhaps given as TRBD1 or TRBD2 (5 bases each). CDR3 length: 13 residues. Germline lookup yields CDR1 DFQATT and CDR2 SNEGSKA (reference sequence). V dropped 3 bases and J dropped 3 bases, with 12 bases sitting between them. The CDR3 region is CSARGVRDYEQYF. The CDR3 DNA reads as TGCAGTGCTAGGGGGGTTAGGGACTACGAGCAGTACTTC.

Remarks on this clonotype: Since a much larger clone is just one base distant, this may be a read error. The chain has TRBV4-3 and TRBJ1-1, with 7 bases aligning to TRBD1. CDR1 LGHNA and CDR2 YSLEER come from the germline V gene. The CDR3 totals 15 residues. The V and J ends lost 4 bases and 4 bases, in that order; junction bases with no gene match: 9. The CDR3 is CASSRNRGEGTEAFF. CDR3 nucleotide sequence: TGCGCCAGCAGCCGGAACAGGGGTGAGGGCACTGAAGCTTTCTTT.

This clonotype came up many times. V is TRBV28 and J is TRBJ1-2; 10 nucleotides align to TRBD1. V dropped 8 bases and J dropped 7; count of bases not matched to a gene: 4. The CDR3 runs 12 residues. CDR1 MDHEN and CDR2 SYDVKM come from the germline V gene. The CDR3 DNA is TGTGCCAGCGGGACAGGGGTCGGTGGCTACACCTTC. Translated: CASGTGVGGYTF.

The sample holds many counts of this clonotype. The chain uses TRBV7-9 and TRBJ2-3; 11 bases align to TRBD2. The CDR3 spans 13 residues. Germline trimming cut 8 bases from V and 6 bases from J; bases unmatched to any gene: 4. Per the germline V gene, CDR1 is SEHNR and CDR2 is FQNEAQ (reference sequence). The DNA of the CDR3 is TGTGCCAGCTCAATAGCGGGGGGGGATACGCAGTATTTT. It is translated as CASSIAGGDTQYF.

This clonotype was recorded only once. J is TRBJ1-4 and V is TRBV5-1, with D maybe TRBD1 (6 bases). This CDR3 spans 12 amino acids. The germline V gene encodes CDR1 SGHRS and CDR2 YFSETQ. V lost 2 bases, J lost 7 bases, and 6 bases lay in between. The CDR3 region has the DNA TGCGCCAGCAGCTTAGGGGGTGAAAAACTGTTTTTT. This encodes CASSLGGEKLFF.

The chain uses TRBV5-1 and TRBJ2-3; D might be TRBD1 (6 bases). Trimming left V 0 bases short and J 4 bases short, with 9 bases between. Germline V gene sequence: CDR1 SGHRS, CDR2 YFSETQ. The length of the CDR3 is 14 residues. Here the CDR3 reads CASSLDREADTQYF. The CDR3 nucleotides read TGCGCCAGCAGCTTGGACAGGGAAGCAGATACGCAGTATTTT.

CDR3 bases: TGTGCCAGCAGCTCCGCGGACGTCCCCTACGAGCAGTACTTC. Encoded protein: CASSSADVPYEQYF. The rearrangement joins TRBV7-2 to TRBJ2-7; the D is unclear. Germline CDR1 SGHTA, CDR2 FQGNSA. V lost 4 bases, J lost 2 bases, and 12 bases lay in between. CDR3 length: 14 residues.

The V gene is TRBV20-1, the J gene TRBJ1-2, with no clear D. CDR1 and CDR2 from the germline V gene are DFQATT and SNEGSKA (reference sequence). V lost 5 bases and J 7 bases, leaving 14 bases between the germline ends. The CDR3 sequence is 12 residues long. This chain's CDR3 is CSAPNGERGYTF. CDR3 bases: TGCAGTGCTCCTAACGGGGAGCGTGGCTACACCTTC.

In DNA form, the CDR3 reads TGTGCCAGCAGCTTAGTGGGGGGGGCCCACGAGCAGTACTTC. Its protein is CASSLVGGAHEQYF. The genes are TRBV7-3 and TRBJ2-7; TRBD2 might be the D (7 bases). Trimming took 2 bases from V and 5 from J, leaving 13 bases between them. This CDR3 is built from 14 residues. Germline-derived CDR1 and CDR2 are SGHTA and FQGTGA.

About this clonotype: Being one base from a much bigger clone, this may be a read error. This chain uses TRBV5-6 with TRBJ1-1, with 7 positions matching TRBD1. The CDR3 runs to 16 residues. Germline V CDR1 and CDR2: SGHDT, YYEEEE. The CDR3 sequence is CASSLTRQGGLTGAFF. In DNA, the CDR3 is TGTGCCAGCAGCTTGACCCGACAGGGCGGGTTGACTGGAGCTTTCTTT.

This clonotype appeared many times. This sequence joins TRBV2 and TRBJ2-2; maybe TRBD2 (6 bases). Trimming pared 8 bases from V and 1 base from J, leaving 11 bases between. This CDR3 has 14 amino acids. Germline loops: CDR1 SNHLY, CDR2 FYNNEI. CDR3 nucleotides: TGTGCCAGCCGGTTAGCGGAGAACACCGGGGAGCTGTTTTTT. Translation: CASRLAENTGELFF. The full variable domain, its missing parts supplied by reference TRBV2 and TRBJ2-2, is EPEVTQTPSHQVTQMGQEVILRCVPISNHLYFYWYRQILGQKVEFLVSFYNNEISEKSEIFDDQFSVERPDGSNFTLKIRSTKLEDSAMYFCASRLAENTGELFFGEGSRLTVL.

The rearrangement uses TRBV7-8 and TRBJ2-2; 8 bases match TRBD1. From germline, CDR1 is SGHVS and CDR2 FQNEAQ. The CDR3 is 16 amino acids. Trimming at V came to 5 bases and at J to 1 base, leaving 6 bases not matched to a gene. In DNA, the CDR3 is TGTGCCAGCAGCCCTTTTGGACAGGGGAACACCGGGGAGCTGTTTTTT. Translated: CASSPFGQGNTGELFF.

The genes are TRBV2 and TRBJ2-1; D gene unclear. Germline V gives CDR1 SNHLY, CDR2 FYNNEI. CDR3 length: 14 amino acids. The germline V and J ends were trimmed by 5 bases and 2 bases, with 10 bases remaining between them. CDR3 bases: TGTGCCAGCAGTCGAGAAACGACCTACAATGAGCAGTTCTTC. Protein: CASSRETTYNEQFF.

This chain links TRBV5-1 with TRBJ1-1, with TRBD1 matching 9 bases. Trimming took 4 bases from V and 4 from J; bases not matched to a gene: 11. The CDR3 covers 16 residues. Germline CDR1 is SGHRS and CDR2 is YFSETQ. The CDR3 reads CASSPDGQGYGTEAFF. CDR3 DNA: TGCGCCAGCAGCCCGGACGGACAGGGGTACGGCACTGAAGCTTTCTTT.

In nucleotides, the CDR3 is TGTGCCAGCAGCCAAGATAGGGCCTCTGCTAAGGCTTTCTTT. Encoded protein: CASSQDRASAKAFF. J is TRBJ1-1 and V is TRBV3-1; D gene unclear. This CDR3 is built from 14 residues. Trimming shortened V by 0 bases and J by 11 bases, and 16 bases separated the two germline ends. Germline V gene data show CDR1 as LGHDT and CDR2 as YNNKEL (reference sequence).

This clonotype was counted at least ten times. This chain joins TRBV4-2 and TRBJ1-2, with unresolved D. The length of the CDR3 is 15 residues. Germline CDR1 LGHNA, CDR2 YNFKEQ. V gave up 4 bases and J gave up 7 bases, with 19 bases separating them. The CDR3 here is CASSLPGEKSIGYTF. As DNA, the CDR3 is TGTGCCAGCAGCCTGCCTGGAGAAAAGAGTATTGGCTACACCTTC.

At least ten counts were recorded for this clonotype. The rearrangement links TRBV29-1 to TRBJ2-7; unclear D gene. CDR3 size: 11 residues. Trimming shortened V by 1 base and J by 5 bases, and 6 bases separated the two germline ends. Looked up from germline, CDR1 is SQVTM and CDR2 is ANQGSEA. CDR3 amino acids: CSVEATNEQYF. CDR3 in DNA: TGCAGCGTTGAAGCAACTAACGAGCAGTACTTC.

There are many counts of this clonotype. The chain links TRBV7-8 to TRBJ1-2; possibly TRBD1 for D (5 bases). This CDR3 has 15 residues. Between the trimmed V and J ends, which lost 5 bases and 5 bases, there was a span of 18 bases. The germline gives CDR1 SGHVS, CDR2 FQNEAQ. This CDR3 reads CASSAVFGAGYGYTF. Here the CDR3 DNA reads TGTGCCAGCAGCGCGGTCTTTGGGGCAGGGTATGGCTACACCTTC.

There are many counts of this clonotype. The J gene is TRBJ2-7, the V gene TRBV7-2; 7 bases align to TRBD1. Trimming removed 4 bases from V and 2 bases from J; junction bases left unmatched: 11. This CDR3 has 16 amino acids. Germline values: CDR1 SGHTA, CDR2 FQGNSA. This CDR3 is CASSSRHRDRTYEQYF. In DNA, the CDR3 is TGTGCCAGCAGCTCCCGACATAGGGACAGAACCTACGAGCAGTACTTC.

A word on this clonotype: With a much larger clone just one base away, this may be a read error. CDR3 sequence: CASSFTGAANTKAFF. CDR3 nucleotide sequence: TGTGCCAGCAGTTTTACAGGGGCGGCGAACACTAAAGCTTTCTTT. The gene calls are TRBV6-5 and TRBJ1-1; the match to TRBD1 covers 7 bases. The CDR3 runs to 15 residues. Germline V gene data show CDR1 as MNHEY and CDR2 as SVGAGI.

This clonotype was counted ten times or more. V usage is TRBV7-9 and J usage is TRBJ1-2; weak D call: TRBD1 (5 bases). The CDR3 sequence is 11 residues long. Germline assignment: CDR1 SEHNR and CDR2 FQNEAQ (reference sequence). The V end was cut by 5 bases, the J end by 8 bases, with 9 bases between. The CDR3 spells CASSPREGYTF. For the CDR3, the DNA is TGTGCCAGCAGCCCCAGGGAAGGCTACACCTTC.

V gene TRBV5-1 combines with J gene TRBJ1-1; D unclear. Deletions cut 5 bases from V and 2 bases from J, with 13 bases between. The length of the CDR3 is 14 residues. Per germline, CDR1 SGHRS and CDR2 YFSETQ. The CDR3, as DNA: TGCGCCAGCAGGAGGGCGGCAGCTAACACTGAAGCTTTCTTT. It specifies CASRRAAANTEAFF.

This clonotype was seen more than once but under ten times. The chain carries TRBV19 and TRBJ1-5; no definite D call. The V gene's germline CDR1 is LNHDA and CDR2 SQIVND (reference sequence). The germline V and J ends were trimmed by 6 bases and 1 base, with 7 bases remaining between them. The CDR3 loop spans 13 amino acids. CDR3 sequence (DNA): TGTGCCAGTAGCAGCAGAAGCAATCAGCCCCAGCATTTT. This codes for CASSSRSNQPQHF.

Note on this clonotype: A single base separates this from a much larger clone, so it may be a read error. The CDR3 ends on some other residue instead of the conserved phenylalanine or tryptophan, so this is likely a read error. The rearrangement uses TRBV12-3 or TRBV12-4 and TRBJ2-2; maybe TRBD1 (6 bases). This CDR3 comprises 15 residues. V was cut by 7 bases and J by 3 bases, with 15 bases left in between. CDR3: CASKSSYRDTGELFL. CDR3 DNA: TGTGCCAGCAAGTCCTCCTACAGGGACACCGGGGAGCTGTTTCTT.

Concerning this clonotype itself: A much more abundant neighbour one base away suggests this may be a read error. The V and J genes are TRBV7-9 and TRBJ2-5; D remains unclear. CDR1 is SEHNR, CDR2 FQNEAQ, per germline (reference sequence). This CDR3 is built from 11 residues. V shed 0 bases and J shed 7 bases, with 3 bases lying between them. The CDR3 DNA reads as TGTGCCAGCAGCTTAGCGGGGACCCAGTACTTC. It translates to CASSLAGTQYF.

V is TRBV5-1 and J is TRBJ1-1; tentative D call: TRBD1 (5 bases). Trimming removed 0 bases from V and 7 bases from J, with 13 bases in between. The germline V gene has CDR1 SGHRS and CDR2 YFSETQ. The CDR3 loop spans 14 amino acids. The DNA of the CDR3 is TGCGCCAGCAGCTTGGCGGGGACGGTGATTGAAGCTTTCTTT. It yields the protein CASSLAGTVIEAFF.

This clonotype was found many times. The rearrangement uses TRBV11-3 and TRBJ1-3; D ambiguous. The CDR3 totals 16 residues. Germline assignment: CDR1 SGHNT and CDR2 YENEEA. V was pared by 2 bases and J by 1 base, with 12 bases between. CDR3 sequence reads: CASSLSTVYSGNTIYF. Written as DNA, the CDR3 is TGTGCCAGCAGCTTAAGTACGGTTTATTCTGGAAACACCATATATTTT.